This T cell receptor (beta chain) stems from a study of T cell repertoires in cytomegalovirus infection. Study conclusions and caveats: There were HLA-C-restricted CMV-specific TCR beta clonotypes dominating the ex vivo response.

This clonotype has at least ten counts. Its antigen is still unknown. The junction had 7 bases not matched to a gene; V was cut back by 7 bases and J by 9 bases. This CDR3 is 14 amino acids long. CDR1 is MNHNS, CDR2 SASEGT, per germline. TCRdb reprocessed the reads with MiXCR, giving one entry per CDR3 protein. Among approximately 70,000 distinct CDR3 sequences listed, around 3.8% were seen once. The specimen was PBMCs. The sequence derives from a human donor in good health (CMV status not recorded). Some clones in this sample may be carry-over from other donors' samples. The rearrangement uses TRBV6-1 and TRBJ2-1, with 12 bases that match TRBD2. The CDR3 is CASTRLAGAGEQFF. CDR3 DNA sequence: TGTGCCAGCACAAGACTAGCGGGAGCCGGTGAGCAGTTCTTC.